These 25 T cell receptor beta chains share one sample of origin, sequenced in a study of T cell responses to AZD1222 COVID-19 vaccine. Sequencing was performed with immunoSEQ multiplex PCR; in TCRdb, only in-frame clones are kept and a portion is missing. The sample consists of some 120,000 clones, approximately 83% of them appearing once. The sequencing here drew on peripheral blood, taken on day 0 of AZD1222 vaccination. The receptors shown here come from an adult in good health.

For the CDR3, the DNA is TGTGCCAGCAGCCTCTCTGCACTTTATAACTATGGCTACACCTTC. It is translated as CASSLSALYNYGYTF. The chain recombines TRBV5-5 with TRBJ1-2, with D uncertain. The CDR3 is 15 amino acids. Germline V gene data show CDR1 as SGHKS and CDR2 as YYEKEE (reference sequence). Deletions cut 4 bases from V and 1 base from J, with 14 bases between.

The rearrangement joins TRBV27 to TRBJ2-5; 14 positions match TRBD2. Germline V gene data show CDR1 as MNHEY and CDR2 as SMNVEV (reference sequence). V dropped 5 bases and J dropped 6; count of bases not matched to a gene: 8. The CDR3 sequence is 16 residues long. The CDR3 loop reads CASSPGLAGGQKTQYF. As DNA, the CDR3 is TGTGCCAGCAGTCCCGGACTAGCGGGGGGCCAGAAGACCCAGTACTTC.

The V gene is TRBV4-1, the J gene TRBJ2-7; a weak D match, TRBD2 (5 bases). Trimming left V 0 bases short and J 0 bases short, with 12 bases between. The CDR3 loop spans 16 amino acids. The V gene's germline CDR1 is MGHRA and CDR2 YSYEKL. CDR3 loop: CASSQDSDTRSYEQYF. The CDR3 DNA is TGCGCCAGCAGCCAAGATAGCGACACCCGCTCCTACGAGCAGTACTTC.

Here the CDR3 reads CATSGGKLYGYTF. For the CDR3, the DNA is TGTGCCACCAGTGGAGGGAAACTCTACGGCTACACCTTC. The chain couples TRBV24-1 to TRBJ1-2; D is unresolved. The V and J ends lost 5 bases and 8 bases respectively, with 14 bases between them. Germline CDR1 KGHDR, CDR2 SFDVKD. This CDR3 is built from 13 residues.

This clone was seen only a few times. The chain has TRBV30 and TRBJ1-1; 8 bases match TRBD1. The J segment lost 1 base and the V segment lost 2 bases, leaving 9 bases of the junction unmatched. The CDR3 length is 16 residues. Germline lookup yields CDR1 GTSNPN and CDR2 SVGIG (reference sequence). CDR3 sequence (DNA): TGTGCCTGGAGTACCTCGGACAGGGCTAGGAACACTGAAGCTTTCTTT. Protein sequence: CAWSTSDRARNTEAFF.

The chain has TRBV27 and TRBJ2-1, with D perhaps TRBD1 or TRBD2 (7 bases each). This CDR3 is 16 amino acids long. Trimming took 2 bases from V and 6 from J, leaving 17 bases between them. Germline CDR1 MNHEY, CDR2 SMNVEV (reference sequence). CDR3 nucleotides: TGTGCCAGCAGTTTAACCCGGGACTACAGGGGCAATGAGCAGTTCTTC. Translation: CASSLTRDYRGNEQFF.

This clone appeared once. This sequence joins TRBV5-6 and TRBJ1-2; 7 bases match TRBD1. The CDR3 spans 16 residues. Per germline, CDR1 SGHDT and CDR2 YYEEEE. V dropped 6 bases and J dropped 6; count of bases not matched to a gene: 17. CDR3: CASTSMRQGKSNGYTF. The CDR3 DNA sequence: TGTGCCAGCACCTCTATGAGACAGGGAAAATCTAATGGCTACACCTTC.

The chain has TRBV7-8 and TRBJ1-1; 7 bases map to TRBD1. Germline trimming cut 5 bases from V and 0 bases from J; bases unmatched to any gene: 6. Germline V gives CDR1 SGHVS, CDR2 FQNEAQ. The CDR3 totals 15 residues. CDR3 in DNA: TGTGCCAGCAGCGGATACAGGGGCATGAACACTGAAGCTTTCTTT. Translating gives CASSGYRGMNTEAFF. The full variable domain, in which reference TRBV7-8 and TRBJ1-1 provide the parts outside the CDR3, is GAGVSQSPRYKVAKRGQDVALRCDPISGHVSLFWYQQALGQGPEFLTYFQNEAQLDKSGLPSDRFFAERPEGSVSTLKIQRTQQEDSAVYLCASSGYRGMNTEAFFGQGTRLTVV.

DNA for the CDR3: TGTGCTAGTGGTCTTTCAAGAGGGGGGGGGCAGTTATGGAATCAGCCCCAGCATTTT. Residues: CASGLSRGGGQLWNQPQHF. The chain couples TRBV12-5 to TRBJ1-5, with D perhaps TRBD1 (6 bases). V was cut by 5 bases and J by 4 bases, with 27 bases left in between. Germline assignment: CDR1 LGHNT and CDR2 FRNRAP. CDR3 length equals 19 residues.

This chain links TRBV29-1 with TRBJ2-2; D may be TRBD1 (6 bases). The V gene's germline CDR1 is SQVTM and CDR2 ANQGSEA. Between the trimmed V and J ends, which lost 8 bases and 8 bases, there was a span of 18 bases. This CDR3 has 13 residues. This CDR3 is CSFLTGPRGELFF. CDR3 nucleotides: TGCAGCTTCCTAACAGGGCCGAGGGGGGAGCTGTTTTTT.

V usage is TRBV6-4 and J usage is TRBJ1-4; perhaps TRBD1 as D (6 bases). CDR3 length: 14 amino acids. Per the germline V gene, CDR1 is MRHNA and CDR2 is SNTAGT. The germline V and J ends were trimmed by 3 bases and 5 bases, with 10 bases remaining between them. This CDR3 is CASSEGQGNEKLFF. The CDR3 DNA follows: TGTGCCAGCAGTGAGGGGCAGGGGAATGAAAAACTGTTTTTT.

This rearrangement joins TRBV9 to TRBJ2-1, with 10 bases aligning to TRBD2. The germline V gene has CDR1 SGDLS and CDR2 YYNGEE. CDR3 length: 16 residues. Losses at the gene ends were 0 bases for V and 1 base for J; bases not matched to a gene: 1. The CDR3 coding sequence is TGTGCCAGCAGCGTAGGGGGACTAGCGTCCTACAATGAGCAGTTCTTC. Amino acid sequence: CASSVGGLASYNEQFF.

The rearrangement uses TRBV7-9 and TRBJ2-1, with a tentative D call TRBD2 (7 bases). V was trimmed by 1 base and J by 9 bases, leaving 19 bases between them. CDR3 length: 16 amino acids. Germline assignment: CDR1 SEHNR and CDR2 FQNEAQ (reference sequence). The CDR3 coding sequence is TGTGCCAGCAGCTTAGACTTTCTGGGGAGGGGGAGTGAGCAGTTCTTC. This encodes CASSLDFLGRGSEQFF.

This clone was observed a single time. The V and J genes are TRBV9 and TRBJ1-2; D gene unclear. This CDR3 has 11 residues. V shed 1 base and J shed 6 bases, with 4 bases lying between them. CDR1 is SGDLS, CDR2 YYNGEE, per germline. The CDR3 DNA is TGTGCCAGCAGCGTAAACGATGGCTACACCTTC. Its translation: CASSVNDGYTF.

The gene calls are TRBV7-2 and TRBJ2-3; 10 bases line up with TRBD2. The V and J ends lost 4 bases and 5 bases, in that order; junction bases with no gene match: 9. Germline lookup yields CDR1 SGHTA and CDR2 FQGNSA. This CDR3 contains 16 residues. As DNA, the CDR3 is TGTGCCAGCAGCTGGGGCGTTAGCGGGGGGTTAGATACGCAGTATTTT. This sequence encodes CASSWGVSGGLDTQYF.

This clone was recorded only once. The chain is built from TRBV7-9 and TRBJ2-3; either TRBD1 or TRBD2 may supply D (5 bases each). Trimming took 4 bases from V and 2 from J, leaving 19 bases between them. Germline assignment: CDR1 SEHNR and CDR2 FQNEAQ (reference sequence). CDR3 length equals 17 residues. The CDR3 sequence: CASSSGWKREPTDTQYF. The CDR3 DNA reads as TGTGCCAGCAGCTCAGGGTGGAAACGGGAACCCACAGATACGCAGTATTTT.

CDR3 sequence: CAIRDLGAGTGELFF. The CDR3 DNA sequence: TGTGCCATCAGGGACCTAGGGGCGGGGACCGGGGAGCTGTTTTTT. This chain joins TRBV10-3 and TRBJ2-2, with a tentative D call TRBD2 (6 bases). Trimming removed 6 bases from V and 5 bases from J, with 16 bases in between. Germline V lookup: CDR1 ENHRY, CDR2 SYGVKD. CDR3 length: 15 residues.

This sequence joins TRBV6-4 and TRBJ1-6, with TRBD1 identical over 7 bases. The CDR3 contains 15 residues. J lost 6 bases, V lost 0 bases, and 2 bases had no gene match. Germline V gene lookup returns CDR1 MRHNA and CDR2 SNTAGT. The CDR3 protein is CASSDSYRGNSPLHF. The CDR3 nucleotides are TGTGCCAGCAGTGACTCATACAGGGGTAATTCACCCCTCCACTTT.

The chain links TRBV9 to TRBJ2-3; TRBD2 agrees at 7 bases. The CDR3 is 16 residues long. Germline V gives CDR1 SGDLS, CDR2 YYNGEE. After removal of 2 bases from V and 3 bases from J, the junction contained 9 bases not matched to a gene. As DNA, the CDR3 is TGTGCCAGCAGCGTGCGTGGGGCGGGGGTTACAGATACGCAGTATTTT. Amino acid sequence: CASSVRGAGVTDTQYF.

The rearrangement uses TRBV6-5 and TRBJ1-1; D gene unclear. The CDR3 is 14 amino acids. V lost 10 bases to trimming and J lost 5 bases, with 20 bases between them. Germline V lookup: CDR1 MNHEY, CDR2 SVGAGI. The CDR3 spells CATAPDPSGTEAFF. CDR3 DNA: TGTGCCACCGCACCCGACCCCTCGGGAACTGAAGCTTTCTTT.

This CDR3 reads CASSLWGMNTEAFF. CDR3 in DNA: TGCGCCAGCAGCTTGTGGGGTATGAACACTGAAGCTTTCTTT. The genes are TRBV5-1 and TRBJ1-1; unclear D gene. Germline V CDR1 and CDR2: SGHRS, YFSETQ. This CDR3 comprises 14 residues. Trimming removed 1 base at V and 0 bases at J, with 7 bases between.

The genes are TRBV7-8 and TRBJ2-1; the D is unclear. Germline V gene lookup returns CDR1 SGHVS and CDR2 FQNEAQ. This CDR3 has 15 amino acids. Deletions cut 2 bases from V and 2 bases from J, with 10 bases between. CDR3: CASSLSHNTYNEQFF. CDR3 sequence (DNA): TGTGCCAGCAGCTTAAGTCACAACACCTACAATGAGCAGTTCTTC.

The CDR3 coding sequence is TGCGCCAGCAGCCAGTCCCAGGGAACGAGAACTGAAGCTTTCTTT. Translating it yields CASSQSQGTRTEAFF. The chain recombines TRBV4-1 with TRBJ1-1, with D perhaps matching TRBD1 (5 bases). From germline, CDR1 is MGHRA and CDR2 YSYEKL. With 3 bases removed from V and 5 bases from J, the gap between germline ends came to 16 bases. The length of the CDR3 is 15 residues.

The sample holds one count of this clone. V gene TRBV20-1 combines with J gene TRBJ2-1; D is uncertain. Deletions cut 3 bases from V and 9 bases from J, with 18 bases between. The CDR3 is 14 residues long. Germline CDR1 and CDR2: DFQATT and SNEGSKA (reference sequence). CDR3 sequence: CSASLGPLNGEQFF. The DNA of the CDR3 is TGCAGTGCTAGTTTGGGTCCGTTGAATGGTGAGCAGTTCTTC.

The chain employs TRBV10-1 and TRBJ1-1; the D is unclear. Per germline, CDR1 WNHNN and CDR2 SYGVQD (reference sequence). V was shortened by 0 bases and J by 5 bases, with 13 bases between the two germline ends. The CDR3 is made up of 15 amino acids. The CDR3: CASSESHFGRTEAFF. The CDR3 DNA reads TGCGCCAGCAGTGAGTCGCACTTTGGGCGGACTGAAGCTTTCTTT.